This note documents a single T cell receptor (beta chain) sequence. As yet, its antigen is unknown. V was shortened by 5 bases and J by 3 bases, with 16 bases between the two germline ends. Germline values: CDR1 MNHEY, CDR2 SVGAGI. This CDR3 is 15 amino acids long. Sample donors were healthy Caucasian individuals that came from Russia, aged roughly 6 to 90. Extraction yielded at least 6 micrograms of total RNA per sample. The sample comes from a study of blood T cells in healthy people across ages. Overall study findings and caveats: A roughly linear fall in TCR beta diversity per million T cells was seen with increasing age.

A sample-barcoded 5' primer and a J-beta primer mix were used in a second PCR of about 6 to 12 cycles. A template-switch adaptor that had 12 random nucleotides put a tag on each cDNA molecule. MiXCR was run by TCRdb on the 5' RACE reads, yielding one entry per CDR3 protein. This sample has roughly 900,000 distinct CDR3 sequences; under 30% occur once, and the top ten carry 15% to 20%. The TCR sequence derives from a woman older than 75 in good health. The chain carries TRBV6-5 and TRBJ1-1; tentatively, D is TRBD1 (6 bases). What was sequenced was blood. The CDR3 DNA sequence: TGTGCCAGCAGTAAACGAACAGGGACGGACACTGAAGCTTTCTTT. Its protein is CASSKRTGTDTEAFF.